Described below is a single T cell receptor beta chain sequence and its context. The target antigen is unknown. The conserved closing phenylalanine or tryptophan is absent in this CDR3, likely reflecting a read error. The data originate from a study of tumor-infiltrating lymphocytes in primary liver carcinoma. The study, taken as a whole, reports: About 8-25% of top clones, no more, were shared by all five regions.

From roughly 0.55 ug of total RNA, TCR beta-specific cDNA was reverse-transcribed using a constant-region primer. The TCR beta library was amplified through three nested multiplex PCR rounds in a modified ARM-PCR procedure. Each CDR3 protein is one row after TCRdb ran MiXCR on the multiplex PCR reads. Here the sample spans more than 50,000 distinct CDR3 sequences, about 68% being singletons. Total RNA and DNA came together from approximately 20-30 mg of bulk tissue without cell sorting. Enrolled patients were chronically infected with HBV and treatment-naive. Sampling targeted five separate regions of each tumor, which included the tumor centre. All tumor specimens exceeded 75% viable tumor cells. This receptor was taken from a middle-aged man with primary liver carcinoma and hepatitis B virus infection. The sequenced material came from liver tumor tissue from sampling region 2. Subset of the sample: tumor region T2, inferior pole.

The CDR3, as DNA: TGTGCCAGCAGCTTAGTCGAACGGGACACCGGGGAGCTGTTTTAT. Translation: CASSLVERDTGELFY. V usage is TRBV11-2 and J usage is TRBJ2-2; D is undetermined. CDR3 size: 15 residues. Germline V lookup: CDR1 SGHAT, CDR2 FQNNGV. V gave up 1 base and J gave up 3 bases, with 9 bases separating them.